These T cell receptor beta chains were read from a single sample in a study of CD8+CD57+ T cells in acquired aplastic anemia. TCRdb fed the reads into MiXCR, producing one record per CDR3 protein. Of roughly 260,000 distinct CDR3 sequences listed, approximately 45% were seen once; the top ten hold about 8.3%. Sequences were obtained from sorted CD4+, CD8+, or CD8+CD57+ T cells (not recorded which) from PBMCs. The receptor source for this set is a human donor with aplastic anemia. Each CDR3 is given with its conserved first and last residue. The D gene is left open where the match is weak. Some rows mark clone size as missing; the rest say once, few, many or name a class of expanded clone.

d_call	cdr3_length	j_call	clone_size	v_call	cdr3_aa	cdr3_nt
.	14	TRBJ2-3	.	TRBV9	CASTDLRGTDTQYF	TGTGCCAGCACGGACCTCCGTGGGACAGATACGCAGTATTTT
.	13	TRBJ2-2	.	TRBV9	CASSAGSTGELFF	TGTGCCAGCAGCGCGGGGTCCACCGGGGAGCTGTTTTTT
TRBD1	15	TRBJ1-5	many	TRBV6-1	CASSEGTGGNQPQHF	TGTGCCAGCAGTGAAGGGACAGGGGGCAATCAGCCCCAGCATTTT
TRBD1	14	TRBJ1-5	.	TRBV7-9	CASSGGTGNQPQHF	TGTGCCAGCAGTGGGGGGACAGGCAATCAGCCCCAGCATTTT
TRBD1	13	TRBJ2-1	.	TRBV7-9	CASSPGTGAEQFF	TGTGCCAGCAGCCCAGGGACAGGGGCGGAGCAGTTCTTC
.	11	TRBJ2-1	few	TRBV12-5	CASSLTHEQFF	TGTGCCAGCAGCCTCACCCACGAGCAGTTCTTC
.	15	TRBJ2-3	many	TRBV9	CASSDGSYSADTQYF	TGTGCCAGCAGCGACGGTAGCTATTCAGCAGATACGCAGTATTTT
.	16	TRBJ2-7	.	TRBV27	CASGLRLSDVGYEQYF	TGTGCCAGCGGACTTAGGCTTAGCGATGTGGGCTACGAGCAGTACTTC
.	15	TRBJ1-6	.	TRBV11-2	CASSLEGGYNSPLHF	TGTGCCAGCAGCTTGGAGGGAGGGTATAATTCACCCCTCCACTTT
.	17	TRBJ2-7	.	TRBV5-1	CASSLARTVSPSYEQYF	TGCGCCAGCAGCTTGGCGCGGACGGTGTCGCCCTCCTACGAGCAGTACTTC
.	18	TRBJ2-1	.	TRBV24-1	CATSDSYMVSRVQYEQFF	TGTGCCACCAGTGACTCGTACATGGTATCAAGAGTCCAATATGAGCAGTTCTTC
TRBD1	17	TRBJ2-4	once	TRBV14	CASSQGKQGTSKNIQYF	TGTGCCAGCAGCCAAGGGAAACAGGGGACCAGCAAAAACATTCAGTACTTC
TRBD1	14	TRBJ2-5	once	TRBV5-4	CASTAGQAKETQYF	TGTGCCAGCACTGCGGGACAGGCGAAAGAGACCCAGTACTTC
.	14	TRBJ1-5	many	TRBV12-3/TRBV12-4	CASSLVGGNQPQHF	TGTGCCAGCAGTTTGGTAGGGGGCAATCAGCCCCAGCATTTT
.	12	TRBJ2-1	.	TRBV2	CASSYYGNEQFF	TGTGCCAGCAGTTACTACGGGAATGAGCAGTTCTTC
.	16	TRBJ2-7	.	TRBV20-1	CSARDLPSTGSHEQYF	TGCAGTGCTAGAGATCTTCCCTCAACAGGGTCCCACGAGCAGTACTTC
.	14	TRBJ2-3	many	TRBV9	CASSVEPMLDTQYF	TGTGCCAGCAGCGTAGAACCGATGCTCGATACGCAGTATTTT
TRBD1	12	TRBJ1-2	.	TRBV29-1	CSVRSETGPYTF	TGCAGCGTGAGGTCCGAGACAGGGCCATACACCTTC
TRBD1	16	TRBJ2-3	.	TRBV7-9	CASSPGQAPSTDTQYF	TGTGCCAGCAGCCCGGGACAGGCCCCTAGCACAGATACGCAGTATTTT
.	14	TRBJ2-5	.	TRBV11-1	CASSFGQGLETQYF	TGTGCCAGCAGCTTCGGGCAGGGGTTGGAGACCCAGTACTTC
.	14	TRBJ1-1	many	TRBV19	CASSHPGWNTEAFF	TGTGCCAGTAGCCACCCGGGGTGGAACACTGAAGCTTTCTTT
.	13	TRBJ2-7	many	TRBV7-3	CASSLLPSYEQYF	TGTGCCAGCAGCTTACTACCAAGCTACGAGCAGTACTTC
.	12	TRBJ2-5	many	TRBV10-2	CASEGNKETQYF	TGCGCCAGCGAGGGGAATAAAGAGACCCAGTACTTC
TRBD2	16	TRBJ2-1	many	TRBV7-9	CASSLRTSGGASEQFF	TGTGCCAGCAGCTTAAGGACTAGCGGGGGGGCCTCTGAGCAGTTCTTC
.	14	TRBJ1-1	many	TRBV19	CASSIDPRGTEAFF	TGTGCCAGTAGTATAGACCCCAGGGGAACTGAAGCTTTCTTT
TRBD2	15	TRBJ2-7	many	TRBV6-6	CASRLAGFFSYEQYF	TGTGCCAGCAGACTAGCGGGGTTTTTCTCCTACGAGCAGTACTTC
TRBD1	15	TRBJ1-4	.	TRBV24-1	CATSERTGSGEKLFF	TGTGCCACCAGTGAGCGGACAGGGAGTGGCGAAAAACTGTTTTTT
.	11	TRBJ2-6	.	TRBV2	CASGLANVLTF	TGTGCCAGCGGCCTTGCCAACGTCCTGACTTTC
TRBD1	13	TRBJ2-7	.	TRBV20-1	CSARTGANYEQYF	TGCAGTGCTCGGACAGGGGCTAACTACGAGCAGTACTTC
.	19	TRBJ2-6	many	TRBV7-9	CASSLGLDRFLSGANVLTF	TGTGCCAGCAGCTTAGGTTTGGACCGCTTTTTATCCGGGGCCAACGTCCTGACTTTC
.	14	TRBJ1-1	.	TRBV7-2	CASSLTSMNTEAFF	TGTGCCAGCAGTTTAACCTCCATGAACACTGAAGCTTTCTTT
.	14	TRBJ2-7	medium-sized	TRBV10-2	CASSESTGVLEQYF	TGCGCCAGCAGTGAGTCGACGGGAGTTCTCGAGCAGTACTTC
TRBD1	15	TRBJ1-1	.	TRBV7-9	CASSLQSGTAYEAFF	TGTGCCAGCAGCTTACAGTCTGGGACAGCCTATGAAGCTTTCTTT
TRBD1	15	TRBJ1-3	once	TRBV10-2	CASSPTDRGENTIYF	TGCGCCAGCAGTCCAACTGACAGGGGTGAAAACACCATATATTTT
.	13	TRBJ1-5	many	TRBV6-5	CASSPQSNQPQHF	TGTGCCAGCAGTCCTCAAAGCAATCAGCCCCAGCATTTT
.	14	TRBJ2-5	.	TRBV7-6	CASSLGLGVETQYF	TGTGCCAGCAGCTTAGGCCTAGGCGTAGAGACCCAGTACTTC
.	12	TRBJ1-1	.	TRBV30	CAWSNTGDEAFF	TGTGCCTGGAGTAATACCGGTGATGAAGCTTTCTTT
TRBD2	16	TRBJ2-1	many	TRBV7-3	CASSAGLATAYNEQFF	TGTGCCAGCAGCGCCGGACTAGCGACGGCCTACAATGAGCAGTTCTTC
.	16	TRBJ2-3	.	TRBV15	CATSSVAAEKTDTQYF	TGTGCCACCAGCAGCGTAGCCGCGGAGAAGACAGATACGCAGTATTTC
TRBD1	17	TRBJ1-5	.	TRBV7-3	CASSLGVGQLSNQPQHF	TGTGCCAGCAGCTTGGGGGTGGGACAGCTTAGCAATCAGCCCCAGCATTTT
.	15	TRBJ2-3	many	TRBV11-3	CASSLIGGSTDTQYF	TGTGCCAGCAGCTTAATCGGGGGCTCCACAGATACGCAGTATTTT
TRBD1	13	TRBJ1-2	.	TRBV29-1	CSVAGGTGKGYTF	TGCAGCGTTGCCGGAGGGACAGGGAAGGGCTACACCTTC
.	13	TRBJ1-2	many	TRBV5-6	CASSLTGLEGYTF	TGTGCCAGCAGCTTAACTGGCCTGGAGGGCTACACCTTC